This record looks at one T cell receptor beta chain sequence and its context. Each patient contributed between 1 and 8 total time points of blood mononuclear cells, pretreatment and during treatment. This record comes from a study of PD-L1 blockade in urothelial cancer. As for the study in general: The researchers analyzed blood 3 weeks (second dose) and 6 weeks after treatment start.

Germline V gives CDR1 LGHNA, CDR2 YSLEER. Losses at the gene ends were 2 bases for V and 2 bases for J; bases not matched to a gene: 15. The CDR3 covers 20 residues. Synthetic spike-ins, TCR analog templates, were added into each PCR. TCRdb keeps only in-frame clones here, not all; method: immunoSEQ multiplex PCR. The sample records tens of thousands of clones, more than 75% being singletons. The clonotype originates from a man in his sixties or seventies with urothelial cancer. The material sequenced was PBMCs, taken around atezolizumab (anti-PD-L1) treatment. The chain recombines TRBV4-3 with TRBJ2-3; 11 bases map to TRBD2. The CDR3 here is CASSQSTGTSGLPLTDTQYF. CDR3 nucleotide sequence: TGCGCCAGCAGCCAAAGTACCGGGACTAGCGGCCTTCCGCTCACAGATACGCAGTATTTT.